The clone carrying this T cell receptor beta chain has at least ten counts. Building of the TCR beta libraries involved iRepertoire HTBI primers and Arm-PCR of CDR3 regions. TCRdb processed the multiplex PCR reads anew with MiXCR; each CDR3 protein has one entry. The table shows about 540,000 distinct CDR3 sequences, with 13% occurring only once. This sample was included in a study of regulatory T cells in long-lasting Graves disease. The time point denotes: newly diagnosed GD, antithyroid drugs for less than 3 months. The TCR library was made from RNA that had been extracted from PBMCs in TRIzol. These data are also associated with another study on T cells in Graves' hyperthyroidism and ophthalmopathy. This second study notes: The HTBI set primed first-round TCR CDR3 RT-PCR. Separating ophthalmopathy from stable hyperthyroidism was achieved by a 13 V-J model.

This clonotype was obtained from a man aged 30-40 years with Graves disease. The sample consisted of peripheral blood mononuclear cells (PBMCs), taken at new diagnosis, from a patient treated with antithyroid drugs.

CDR3 coding DNA: TGCGCCAGCAGCTTGGAGGGTTTAAATGAAAAACTGTTTTTT. Protein sequence: CASSLEGLNEKLFF. V usage is TRBV5-1 and J usage is TRBJ1-4; D not resolved. The CDR3 loop spans 14 amino acids. Germline V CDR1 and CDR2: SGHRS, YFSETQ. The germline V and J ends were trimmed by 0 bases and 5 bases, with 8 bases remaining between them.